Following are 15 T cell receptor beta chains from one sample sequenced in a study of cytomegalovirus exposure and HLA in healthy donors. The PCR made use of 60 Vbeta and 13 Jbeta primers. Clones were sequenced by immunoSEQ multiplex PCR, and TCRdb holds only the in-frame ones, with some missing. The sample records over 200,000 clones, roughly 91% being singletons. Sequencing was performed on PBMCs. The receptor source for this set is a woman aged 18-30 years in good health and CMV-seronegative.

In its sample, this clone was seen a few times. The chain has TRBV4-1 and TRBJ2-7, with D possibly matching TRBD2 (7 bases). With 0 bases removed from V and 0 bases from J, the gap between germline ends came to 18 bases. CDR1 is MGHRA, CDR2 YSYEKL, per germline. The CDR3 length is 18 residues. CDR3 protein: CASSQDLRRGPNSYEQYF. In nucleotides, the CDR3 is TGCGCCAGCAGCCAAGATTTGAGGCGGGGGCCGAACTCCTACGAGCAGTACTTC.

CDR3 DNA: TGTGCCAGCAGCTTGACACGGGAGGGCCCTCTCCAAGAGACCCAGTACTTC. Translation gives CASSLTREGPLQETQYF. V is TRBV5-8 and J is TRBJ2-5, with TRBD2 matching over 8 bases. The J segment lost 1 base and the V segment lost 1 base, leaving 9 bases of the junction unmatched. The length of the CDR3 is 17 residues. The germline V gene has CDR1 SGHTS and CDR2 YDEGEE.

This clone has a handful of counts. The chain links TRBV5-1 to TRBJ2-1, with 12 bases aligning to TRBD2. The CDR3 runs 15 residues. J gave up 5 bases and V 3 bases, and 3 bases lay outside the gene matches. Germline CDR1 reads SGHRS; CDR2 reads YFSETQ. The CDR3 loop reads CASSSSGREDNEQFF. The CDR3 nucleotides read TGCGCCAGCAGCTCTAGCGGGAGGGAAGACAATGAGCAGTTCTTC.

The chain has TRBV18 and TRBJ1-3; possible D gene TRBD1, 5 bases. This CDR3 comprises 16 residues. Deletions cut 3 bases from V and 0 bases from J, with 12 bases between. Germline V lookup: CDR1 KGHSH, CDR2 LQKENI. CDR3 sequence (DNA): TGTGCCAGCTCACCGCGCGGGGACCTCTCTGGAAACACCATATATTTT. It yields the protein CASSPRGDLSGNTIYF.

CDR3 DNA: TGTGCCAGCAGTGCCCATAGGGAGTATAAGGGTTACGAGCAGTACTTC. This encodes CASSAHREYKGYEQYF. This chain connects TRBV6-1 to TRBJ2-7; the D gene is possibly TRBD2 (5 bases). The germline gives CDR1 MNHNS, CDR2 SASEGT. The CDR3 length is 16 residues. The V end was cut by 4 bases, the J end by 4 bases, with 20 bases between.

The V and J genes are TRBV11-2 and TRBJ2-5; 12 bases map to TRBD2. The J segment lost 5 bases and the V segment lost 6 bases, leaving 13 bases of the junction unmatched. CDR1 and CDR2 (germline): SGHAT, FQNNGV. The CDR3 extends over 17 amino acids. The CDR3 coding sequence is TGTGCCAGCAGTTCCCTCCTAGCGGGGGGGCCGATTGAGACCCAGTACTTC. Its translation: CASSSLLAGGPIETQYF.

The rearrangement joins TRBV6-1 to TRBJ2-1; 9 nucleotides agree with TRBD2. With 1 base clipped from V and 4 bases from J, the junction kept 8 bases outside the gene matches. The CDR3 covers 17 residues. Germline CDR1 reads MNHNS; CDR2 reads SASEGT. This CDR3 is CASSEGSLAGPYNEQFF. CDR3 nucleotide sequence: TGTGCCAGCAGTGAAGGGAGCCTAGCGGGGCCTTACAATGAGCAGTTCTTC.

J is TRBJ1-1 and V is TRBV5-6, with D perhaps TRBD1 (6 bases). This CDR3 spans 12 amino acids. Germline V gene sequence: CDR1 SGHDT, CDR2 YYEEEE. Trimming pared 5 bases from V and 10 bases from J, leaving 15 bases between. Here the CDR3 reads CASSRQAGVAFF. The DNA of the CDR3 is TGTGCCAGCAGTCGACAGGCAGGCGTAGCTTTCTTT.

The chain carries TRBV2 and TRBJ1-1; TRBD1 aligns across 7 bases. With V trimmed by 2 bases and J by 12 bases, 6 bases remained unmatched. The CDR3 is 12 residues long. Germline-derived CDR1 and CDR2 are SNHLY and FYNNEI. DNA for the CDR3: TGTGCCAGCAGTGAAAACAGGGGAAAAACTTTCTTT. Translating gives CASSENRGKTFF.

The chain is built from TRBV4-1 and TRBJ1-1; TRBD1 agrees at 8 bases. Germline V lookup: CDR1 MGHRA, CDR2 YSYEKL. The length of the CDR3 is 13 residues. V gave up 4 bases and J gave up 5 bases; unmatched junction bases: 3. CDR3 sequence (DNA): TGCGCCAGCAGCCGCAACAGGGGGACTGAAGCTTTCTTT. It codes for CASSRNRGTEAFF.

V is TRBV10-3 and J is TRBJ2-1; 9 bases are a match to TRBD2. This CDR3 comprises 15 residues. J gave up 8 bases and V 5 bases, and 10 bases lay outside the gene matches. Germline loops: CDR1 ENHRY, CDR2 SYGVKD. This CDR3 reads CAISLSGRGWDEQFF. In DNA form, the CDR3 reads TGTGCCATCAGTCTTAGCGGGAGAGGGTGGGATGAGCAGTTCTTC.

To note about this clone: Other DNA sequences in the same sample also yield this CDR3. The chain links TRBV6-6 to TRBJ1-2; TRBD1 aligns across 7 bases. CDR1 is MNHNY and CDR2 is SVGAGI in the germline V gene (reference sequence). This CDR3 has 14 residues. Germline trimming cut 5 bases from V and 8 bases from J; bases unmatched to any gene: 11. DNA for the CDR3: TGTGCCAGCAGTGCGACAGGGCGCCTGGGGGGCTACACCTTC. Amino acid sequence: CASSATGRLGGYTF.

This clone was seen once. V is TRBV7-2 and J is TRBJ1-1; D unresolved. CDR3 size: 16 residues. V was trimmed by 4 bases and J by 1 base, leaving 16 bases between them. Germline CDR1 and CDR2: SGHTA and FQGNSA. The CDR3 here is CASSSSGFMKNTEAFF. CDR3 sequence (DNA): TGTGCCAGCAGCTCTAGTGGGTTCATGAAGAACACTGAAGCTTTCTTT.

CDR3 residues: CASSQGLAGGQNEQFF. The CDR3 DNA reads as TGTGCCAGCAGCCAAGGACTAGCGGGAGGTCAGAATGAGCAGTTCTTC. The chain combines TRBV4-2 with TRBJ2-1; TRBD2 matches at 13 bases. CDR1 and CDR2 from the germline V gene are LGHNA and YNFKEQ. V was pared by 1 base and J by 7 bases, with 4 bases of the junction left unmatched. The CDR3 covers 16 residues.

This clone showed up just once. This chain uses TRBV2 with TRBJ2-3; D may be TRBD2 (6 bases). CDR1 and CDR2 from the germline V gene are SNHLY and FYNNEI. Trimming removed 5 bases from V and 0 bases from J, with 15 bases in between. CDR3 length: 16 amino acids. The CDR3 protein is CASSFFGGASTDTQYF. DNA for the CDR3: TGTGCCAGCAGTTTCTTTGGAGGGGCTAGCACAGATACGCAGTATTTT.